The 26 T cell receptor beta chains listed next were all sequenced from one sample in a study of T cell responses to AZD1222 COVID-19 vaccine. Sequenced by immunoSEQ multiplex PCR; TCRdb stores in-frame clones only, minus some. The sample consists of 150,000 to 200,000 clones, approximately 93% of them appearing once. The sample was peripheral blood, taken 28 days after the second AZD1222 dose. These TCRs come from an adult who received the AZD1222 COVID-19 vaccine.

V gene TRBV5-6 combines with J gene TRBJ1-6; D call uncertain. The germline V and J ends were trimmed by 4 bases and 0 bases, with 11 bases remaining between them. This CDR3 has 16 residues. Germline CDR1 reads SGHDT; CDR2 reads YYEEEE. CDR3 sequence: CASSQSGSSYNSPLHF. The CDR3 DNA is TGTGCCAGCAGCCAATCTGGGAGCTCCTATAATTCACCCCTCCACTTT.

The V gene is TRBV6-5, the J gene TRBJ1-1, with D unclear. The germline V and J ends were trimmed by 2 bases and 6 bases, with 10 bases remaining between them. CDR3 length: 13 amino acids. The germline gives CDR1 MNHEY, CDR2 SVGAGI. This CDR3 is CASSYLKSPEAFF. CDR3 nucleotides: TGTGCCAGCAGTTACCTCAAGTCTCCTGAAGCTTTCTTT.

This chain connects TRBV28 to TRBJ2-7; TRBD1 agrees at 8 bases. V shed 2 bases and J 4 bases; nucleotides not matched to a gene: 7. The CDR3 is 15 amino acids. Germline V CDR1 and CDR2: MDHEN, SYDVKM. CDR3 region: CASSLPTGQEYEQYF. The DNA of the CDR3 is TGTGCCAGCAGTTTACCTACGGGACAGGAATACGAGCAGTACTTC.

The chain couples TRBV12-3 or TRBV12-4 to TRBJ2-7; tentatively, D is TRBD1 (5 bases). The CDR3 loop spans 13 amino acids. V was trimmed by 3 bases and J by 2 bases, leaving 8 bases between them. The CDR3, as DNA: TGTGCCAGCAGTTTCGACAGCCCCTACGAGCAGTACTTC. Translating gives CASSFDSPYEQYF.

This clone showed up just once. This chain uses TRBV3-1 (or the pseudogene TRBV3-2) with TRBJ1-2; a weak D match, TRBD1 (5 bases). This CDR3 spans 14 amino acids. Germline V gives CDR1 LGHDT, CDR2 YNNKEL (reference sequence). Trimming took off 2 bases at V and 9 bases at J, with 16 bases between the two ends. CDR3 coding DNA: TGTGCCAGCAGCCAACAGGGACCTACTATCCGCTACACCTTC. This encodes CASSQQGPTIRYTF.

Here the CDR3 DNA reads TGCGCCAGCAGTGATGCTGTCAATCAGCCCCAGCATTTT. It yields the protein CASSDAVNQPQHF. The V call is TRBV10-2, the J call TRBJ1-5, with D uncertain. The V gene lost 3 bases and the J gene lost 3 bases, with 6 bases spanning the gap. The CDR3 has 13 residues. The germline gives CDR1 WSHSY, CDR2 SAAADI.

V gene TRBV19 combines with J gene TRBJ1-5; D remains ambiguous. The CDR3 is 13 amino acids. Germline V CDR1 and CDR2: LNHDA, SQIVND (reference sequence). The germline V and J ends were trimmed by 11 bases and 2 bases, with 13 bases remaining between them. CDR3 amino acids: CASSAGGNQPQHF. CDR3 sequence (DNA): TGTGCCTCCTCCGCCGGGGGCAATCAGCCCCAGCATTTT.

This chain connects TRBV7-3 to TRBJ2-5, with unresolved D. The germline V gene encodes CDR1 SGHTA and CDR2 FQGTGA. Trimming stripped 6 bases from V and 5 bases from J, with 13 bases between. The CDR3 is 13 residues long. CDR3 in DNA: TGTGCCAGCAGTTCTACTCCCGGCGAGACCCAGTACTTC. Its protein product is CASSSTPGETQYF.

The V and J genes are TRBV28 and TRBJ1-2; no firm D call. Germline values: CDR1 MDHEN, CDR2 SYDVKM. V lost 2 bases, J lost 4 bases, and 8 bases lay in between. This CDR3 is built from 13 residues. The CDR3 nucleotides read TGTGCCAGCAGTTTACGCTCCCTCTATGGCTACACCTTC. This gives the protein CASSLRSLYGYTF.

The genes are TRBV7-2 and TRBJ1-1; unclear D gene. This CDR3 has 13 residues. Germline assignment: CDR1 SGHTA and CDR2 FQGNSA. Trimming took off 1 base at V and 4 bases at J, with 7 bases between the two ends. The CDR3 spells CASSLEGGTEAFF. In nucleotides, the CDR3 is TGTGCCAGCAGCTTAGAAGGAGGCACTGAAGCTTTCTTT.

The rearrangement links TRBV7-2 to TRBJ2-3; TRBD2 matches at 8 bases. The CDR3 totals 15 residues. V lost 4 bases and J lost 0; bases outside the gene matches: 3. The V gene's germline CDR1 is SGHTA and CDR2 FQGNSA. The CDR3 DNA reads as TGTGCCAGCAGCTGGCGGGGGGAGAGCACAGATACGCAGTATTTT. This codes for CASSWRGESTDTQYF.

This sequence joins TRBV28 and TRBJ1-5, with 9 bases matching TRBD1. CDR3 size: 14 residues. V gave up 5 bases and J gave up 3 bases; unmatched junction bases: 2. Germline CDR1 reads MDHEN; CDR2 reads SYDVKM. As DNA, the CDR3 is TGTGCCAGCAGTAGGACAGGGGCCAATCAGCCCCAGCATTTT. Its translation is CASSRTGANQPQHF. Supplemented by reference TRBV28 and TRBJ1-5, the full variable domain reads DVKVTQSSRYLVKRTGEKVFLECVQDMDHENMFWYRQDPGLGLRLIYFSYDVKMKEKGDIPEGYSVSREKKERFSLILESASTNQTSMYLCASSRTGANQPQHFGDGTRLSIL.

The CDR3 region is CASSLAGGTGYGYTF. The CDR3 DNA sequence: TGCGCCAGCAGCTTGGCCGGGGGGACAGGGTATGGCTACACCTTC. The chain carries TRBV5-1 and TRBJ1-2, with TRBD1 matching 9 bases. There are 15 residues in the CDR3. Germline-derived CDR1 and CDR2 are SGHRS and YFSETQ. V lost 0 bases and J lost 5; bases outside the gene matches: 5.

The chain employs TRBV5-6 and TRBJ1-1; 10 bases agree with TRBD1. The ends lost 4 bases at V and 10 bases at J; junction bases unmatched: 4. The CDR3 consists of 12 residues. CDR1 is SGHDT and CDR2 is YYEEEE in the germline V gene. CDR3 nucleotides: TGTGCCAGCAGCACCGGGACAGGGGCAGCTTTCTTT. It translates to CASSTGTGAAFF. The variable domain in full, with the rest retrieved from reference TRBV5-6 and TRBJ1-1, is DAGVTQSPTHLIKTRGQQVTLRCSPKSGHDTVSWYQQALGQGPQFIFQYYEEEERQRGNFPDRFSGHQFPNYSSELNVNALLLGDSALYLCASSTGTGAAFFGQGTRLTVV.

The rearrangement joins TRBV6-5 to TRBJ2-3; D is uncertain. This CDR3 is 13 amino acids long. Per the germline V gene, CDR1 is MNHEY and CDR2 is SVGAGI. Trimming shortened V by 2 bases and J by 2 bases, and 5 bases separated the two germline ends. CDR3 nucleotides: TGTGCCAGCAGTTACAGGATCACAGATACGCAGTATTTT. Translating it yields CASSYRITDTQYF.

The rearrangement joins TRBV13 to TRBJ2-5; 11 bases fit TRBD1. The J segment lost 4 bases and the V segment lost 5 bases, leaving 6 bases of the junction unmatched. CDR1 is PRHDT and CDR2 is FYEKMQ in the germline V gene (reference sequence). This CDR3 spans 15 amino acids. The CDR3 region is CASSPGTGGRETQYF. DNA of the CDR3: TGTGCCAGCAGCCCCGGGACAGGGGGGCGAGAGACCCAGTACTTC.

The count of this clone is one. The chain couples TRBV7-2 to TRBJ1-1, with TRBD1 as a possible D gene (6 bases). The CDR3 runs 17 residues. Trimming removed 3 bases from V and 1 base from J, with 18 bases in between. Germline CDR1 and CDR2: SGHTA and FQGNSA. Here the CDR3 DNA reads TGTGCCAGCAGCTTCGGTGGGTGGGGGCAGCGGAACACTGAAGCTTTCTTT. Its translation is CASSFGGWGQRNTEAFF.

The chain recombines TRBV3-1 (or the pseudogene TRBV3-2) with TRBJ2-3; D might be TRBD1 or TRBD2, each matching 6 bases. Germline lookup yields CDR1 LGHDT and CDR2 YNNKEL (reference sequence). This CDR3 contains 15 residues. V was clipped by 1 base and J by 4 bases, with 12 bases between them. CDR3 sequence: CASSQAGARADTQYF. CDR3 nucleotides: TGTGCCAGCAGCCAAGCGGGGGCGCGAGCAGATACGCAGTATTTT.

This chain uses TRBV5-1 with TRBJ2-7, with a possible D match to TRBD2 (6 bases). The CDR3 sequence is 16 residues long. With 0 bases removed from V and 5 bases from J, the gap between germline ends came to 18 bases. The germline V gene has CDR1 SGHRS and CDR2 YFSETQ. CDR3 nucleotides: TGCGCCAGCAGCTTGGTTATGTGGGGGGTACCCCACGAGCAGTACTTC. Encoded protein: CASSLVMWGVPHEQYF. Using reference TRBV5-1 and TRBJ2-7 for the parts outside the CDR3, the full variable domain is KAGVTQTPRYLIKTRGQQVTLSCSPISGHRSVSWYQQTPGQGLQFLFEYFSETQRNKGNFPGRFSGRQFSNSRSEMNVSTLELGDSALYLCASSLVMWGVPHEQYFGPGTRLTVT.

The gene calls are TRBV19 and TRBJ2-1; 9 bases agree with TRBD1. Per the germline V gene, CDR1 is LNHDA and CDR2 is SQIVND (reference sequence). Unmatched junction bases numbered 10, after V lost 10 bases and J lost 3 bases. The CDR3 loop spans 15 amino acids. The CDR3 bases are TGTGCCACCTCTCCGGGACAGGGCCTCTACAATGAGCAGTTCTTC. This translates into CATSPGQGLYNEQFF.

The rearrangement links TRBV2 to TRBJ2-5; 10 nucleotides agree with TRBD2. The J segment lost 2 bases and the V segment lost 8 bases, leaving 8 bases of the junction unmatched. The germline V gene has CDR1 SNHLY and CDR2 FYNNEI. The CDR3 has 15 residues. CDR3 DNA sequence: TGTGCCAGCCACTCCGGACTAGCGGCACAAGAGACCCAGTACTTC. It yields the protein CASHSGLAAQETQYF. Looking up the rest from reference TRBV2 and TRBJ2-5 gives the full variable domain: EPEVTQTPSHQVTQMGQEVILRCVPISNHLYFYWYRQILGQKVEFLVSFYNNEISEKSEIFDDQFSVERPDGSNFTLKIRSTKLEDSAMYFCASHSGLAAQETQYFGPGTRLLVL.

The chain recombines TRBV19 with TRBJ1-2; 9 positions agree with TRBD1. Per germline, CDR1 LNHDA and CDR2 SQIVND (reference sequence). V lost 8 bases and J lost 4; bases outside the gene matches: 8. This CDR3 has 14 residues. DNA of the CDR3: TGTGCCAGTCGACCGGGACAGGGACCCTATGGCTACACCTTC. This sequence encodes CASRPGQGPYGYTF.

The genes are TRBV11-2 and TRBJ2-1; D remains unclear. The CDR3 contains 13 residues. V lost 3 bases to trimming and J lost 6 bases, with 9 bases between them. Germline V gene sequence: CDR1 SGHAT, CDR2 FQNNGV. The CDR3 DNA sequence: TGTGCCAGCAGCTTTGGCCCGGCCAATGAGCAGTTCTTC. This sequence encodes CASSFGPANEQFF.

The chain is built from TRBV2 and TRBJ1-2; maybe TRBD1 (5 bases). V shed 8 bases and J shed 3 bases, with 10 bases lying between them. Germline CDR1 SNHLY, CDR2 FYNNEI. CDR3 length equals 12 residues. The CDR3 here is CASWGGDYGYTF. CDR3 nucleotide sequence: TGTGCCAGCTGGGGCGGAGACTATGGCTACACCTTC.

The genes are TRBV3-1 (or the pseudogene TRBV3-2) and TRBJ2-7, with 9 bases identical to TRBD2. The germline V gene has CDR1 LGHDT and CDR2 YNNKEL (reference sequence). The ends lost 3 bases at V and 3 bases at J; junction bases unmatched: 9. The CDR3 contains 16 residues. Here the CDR3 DNA reads TGTGCCAGCAGCCATGTCCCCGGTAGCGGGGGCTACGAGCAGTACTTC. Translating gives CASSHVPGSGGYEQYF.

Of note for this clone: This sample includes further DNA sequences coding for the same CDR3. The chain has TRBV29-1 and TRBJ1-5, with D tentatively TRBD1 (5 bases). V gave up 5 bases and J gave up 1 base, with 6 bases separating them. Germline CDR1 and CDR2: SQVTM and ANQGSEA. CDR3 size: 12 residues. As DNA, the CDR3 is TGCAGCGTTCGGGACAGCAATCAGCCCCAGCATTTT. This codes for CSVRDSNQPQHF.